This T cell receptor (beta chain) appears in the sequencing data of a study of long-term antiretroviral therapy in people with HIV. Study-wide context: The oldest samples precede the 2015 immediate-ART recommendation by about a decade.

It was in the United States that all participants with HIV were treated. Study-wide results and caveats: Neither ART adherence, viral resistance nor therapy changes were documented. Pre-ART clonal expansion yielded clones that dominated the repertoire at all time points.

On this clone: What it binds is not known.

With survey level as its setting, the immunoSEQ assay was v3.0. The protocol was immunoSEQ multiplex PCR, while the TCRdb copy is restricted to in-frame clones and leaves out a portion. The table has 30,000 to 40,000 clones, 85% seen once; the top ten hold about 4.3%. The TCR sequence derives from a man aged 18 to 30 with HIV. The material sequenced was unsorted PBMCs, taken roughly 3.3 years after starting antiretroviral therapy.

The CDR3 DNA follows: TGTGCCAGCAGTTACGGAGGGAGGAACACAGATACGCAGTATTTT. Its translation: CASSYGGRNTDTQYF. J is TRBJ2-3 and V is TRBV6-5, with D possibly TRBD2 on 6 matching bases. CDR1 is MNHEY and CDR2 is SVGAGI in the germline V gene. Trimming left V 2 bases short and J 2 bases short, with 11 bases between. The CDR3 covers 15 residues.